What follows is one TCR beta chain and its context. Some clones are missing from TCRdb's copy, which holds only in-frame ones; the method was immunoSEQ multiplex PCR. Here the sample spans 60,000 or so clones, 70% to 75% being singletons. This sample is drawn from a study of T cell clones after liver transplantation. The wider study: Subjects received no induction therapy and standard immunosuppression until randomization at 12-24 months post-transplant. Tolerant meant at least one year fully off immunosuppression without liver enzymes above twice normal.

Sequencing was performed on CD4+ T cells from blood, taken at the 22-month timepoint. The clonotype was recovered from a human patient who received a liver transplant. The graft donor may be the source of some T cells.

The CDR3 bases are TGTGCCAGCAGCGCTCCCCCCCGGGACAGGGGCGCAGATACGCAGTATTTT. Translating it yields CASSAPPRDRGADTQYF. V usage is TRBV9 and J usage is TRBJ2-3; the match to TRBD1 covers 10 bases. The CDR3 consists of 17 residues. Per the germline V gene, CDR1 is SGDLS and CDR2 is YYNGEE. After removal of 3 bases from V and 4 bases from J, the junction contained 11 bases not matched to a gene.